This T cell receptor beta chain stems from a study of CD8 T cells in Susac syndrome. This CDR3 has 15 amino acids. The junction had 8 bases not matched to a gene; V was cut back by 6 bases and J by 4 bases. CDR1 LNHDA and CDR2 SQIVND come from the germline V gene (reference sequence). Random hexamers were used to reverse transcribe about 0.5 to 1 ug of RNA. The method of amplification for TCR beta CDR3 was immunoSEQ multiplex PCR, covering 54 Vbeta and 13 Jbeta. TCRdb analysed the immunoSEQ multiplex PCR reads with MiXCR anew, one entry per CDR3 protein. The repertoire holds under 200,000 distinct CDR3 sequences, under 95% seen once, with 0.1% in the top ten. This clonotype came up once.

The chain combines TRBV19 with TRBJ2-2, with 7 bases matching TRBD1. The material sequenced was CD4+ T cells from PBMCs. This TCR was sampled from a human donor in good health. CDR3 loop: CASRIKGASTGELFF. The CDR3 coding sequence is TGTGCCAGTAGGATAAAGGGGGCAAGCACCGGGGAGCTGTTTTTT.